This passage covers 2 T cell receptor beta chains from one sample sequenced in a study of blood T cell repertoires in COVID-19. Only in-frame clones appear in the TCRdb table, and some are missing; sequencing was by immunoSEQ multiplex PCR. The data contain around 200,000 clones, 89% of them singletons. Sequenced: PBMCs or T cells enriched from blood (not recorded which). These receptors all stem from a woman younger than 30 who had recovered from COVID-19.

The rearrangement joins TRBV5-1 to TRBJ2-7; 7 bases fit TRBD2. The ends lost 0 bases at V and 3 bases at J; junction bases unmatched: 3. Germline values: CDR1 SGHRS, CDR2 YFSETQ. The CDR3 length is 14 residues. CDR3 nucleotide sequence: TGCGCCAGCAGCTTGGCCGGGGGGTACTACGAGCAGTACTTC. Translated: CASSLAGGYYEQYF.

This chain connects TRBV29-1 to TRBJ1-2; TRBD1 might be the D (6 bases). Per germline, CDR1 SQVTM and CDR2 ANQGSEA. Trimming took off 4 bases at V and 9 bases at J, with 15 bases between the two ends. This CDR3 is built from 12 residues. The CDR3 DNA reads as TGCAGCGTTGTAGTGACAGGCGTTCGCTACACCTTC. Its translation is CSVVVTGVRYTF.